This is a list of T cell receptor beta chains from one sample in a study of human T cells and chemical hapten exposure. TCRdb re-called the RACE reads with MiXCR, one entry per CDR3 protein. The sample holds 50,000 to 60,000 distinct CDR3 sequences, around 12% seen once. Specimen: whole blood, collected in connection with sensitization to the hapten diphenylcyclopropenone (DPC). These receptors all come from a man aged 25 to 40 with alopecia areata. Some clones in this sample may be carry-over from other donors' samples. CDR3s include the opening cysteine and the closing phenylalanine or tryptophan. D genes are given only for firm matches. Clone sizes are given selectively: once, few, many, or a class where the clone is expanded.

>TRBJ1-2|TRBV29-1|few|.
CSVTPGGGFGYTF
TGCAGCGTTACACCGGGCGGGGGCTTTGGCTACACCTTC
>TRBJ2-5|TRBV28|few|.
CASSLSTTWTETQYF
TGTGCCAGCAGTTTATCGACAACCTGGACGGAGACCCAGTACTTC
>TRBJ1-2|TRBV25-1|few|.
CASSEEGPVSGYTF
TGTGCCAGCAGTGAGGAGGGCCCCGTCTCTGGCTACACCTTC
>TRBJ2-3|TRBV20-1|.|.
CSAKWEASTDTQYF
TGCAGTGCTAAATGGGAAGCTAGCACAGATACGCAGTATTTT
>TRBJ2-1|TRBV4-1|many|.
CASSTPSRDPLQDEQFF
TGCGCCAGCAGCACTCCGTCCCGGGACCCCCTGCAAGATGAGCAGTTCTTC
>TRBJ2-7|TRBV29-1|few|.
CSVEDQPRDYEQYF
TGCAGCGTTGAAGATCAACCGCGAGACTACGAGCAGTACTTC
>TRBJ2-7|TRBV30|many|.
CAWREQSYYEQYF
TGTGCCTGGAGAGAACAGAGCTACTACGAGCAGTACTTC
>TRBJ2-5|TRBV27|many|TRBD1
CASSVRDRGKTQYF
TGTGCCAGCAGTGTACGGGACAGGGGAAAGACCCAGTACTTC
>TRBJ2-7|TRBV27|many|TRBD1
CASRGDRDEQYF
TGTGCCAGCAGGGGGGACAGGGACGAGCAGTACTTC
>TRBJ1-2|TRBV7-9|.|TRBD1
CASSLSQGPSYGYTF
TGTGCCAGCAGCTTATCACAGGGGCCAAGCTATGGCTACACCTTC
>TRBJ2-7|TRBV11-2|.|TRBD2
CASSLEGLAGETYEQYF
TGTGCCAGCAGCTTAGAAGGACTAGCGGGGGAAACCTACGAGCAGTACTTC
>TRBJ1-2|TRBV5-4|few|.
CASSFGVTPNYGYTF
TGTGCCAGCAGCTTCGGGGTCACCCCTAACTATGGCTACACCTTC
>TRBJ2-5|TRBV27|.|TRBD1
CASSFLGQGARETQYF
TGTGCCAGCAGTTTCCTGGGACAGGGGGCGAGGGAGACCCAGTACTTC
>TRBJ1-2|TRBV18|.|.
CASSPGGVYGYTF
TGTGCCAGCTCACCAGGGGGCGTTTATGGCTACACCTTC
>TRBJ1-1|TRBV20-1|many|.
CSARAMNTEAFF
TGCAGTGCGCGAGCCATGAACACTGAAGCTTTCTTT
>TRBJ1-5|TRBV30|many|.
CASSGMGNNQPQHF
TGTGCCTCGTCGGGGATGGGGAACAATCAGCCCCAGCATTTT
>TRBJ2-1|TRBV9|once|.
CASSVEPGYPGTHYNEQFF
TGTGCCAGCAGCGTCGAACCCGGGTACCCGGGGACCCACTACAATGAGCAGTTCTTC
>TRBJ1-2|TRBV9|few|.
CASSPVGLPNYGYTF
TGTGCCAGTAGTCCCGTGGGGCTGCCTAACTATGGCTACACCTTC
>TRBJ2-1|TRBV7-2|many|.
CASSLRTPYNEQFF
TGTGCCAGCAGCTTAAGGACACCTTACAATGAGCAGTTCTTC
>TRBJ1-5|TRBV7-3|few|TRBD1
CASSISDRAGDQPQHF
TGTGCCAGCAGCATATCCGACAGGGCCGGAGATCAGCCCCAGCATTTT
>TRBJ2-7|TRBV5-1|few|.
CASSRTVSYEQYF
TGCGCCAGCAGCCGGACAGTTTCCTACGAGCAGTACTTC
>TRBJ1-1|TRBV28|.|.
CASSTVVNTEAFF
TGTGCCAGCAGCACCGTTGTGAACACTGAAGCTTTCTTT
>TRBJ2-1|TRBV24-1|many|.
CATSDQDVSSYNEQFF
TGTGCCACCAGTGATCAGGACGTCAGCTCCTACAATGAGCAGTTCTTC
>TRBJ1-6|TRBV18|.|TRBD1
CASSRWDRGSPLHF
TGTGCCAGCTCACGCTGGGACAGAGGTTCACCCCTCCACTTT
>TRBJ2-6|TRBV29-1|few|.
CSVQPGSGANVLTF
TGCAGCGTTCAACCGGGGTCGGGGGCCAACGTCCTGACTTTC
>TRBJ2-5|TRBV27|.|.
CASSLRPRTTQETQYF
TGTGCCAGCAGTTTAAGGCCCCGGACAACACAAGAGACCCAGTACTTC
>TRBJ1-1|TRBV12-3/TRBV12-4|many|.
CASSLGSPRVNTEAFF
TGTGCCAGCAGTTTAGGTTCTCCCAGGGTGAACACTGAAGCTTTCTTT
>TRBJ2-7|TRBV5-1|.|.
CASSLETGYEQYF
TGCGCCAGCAGCTTGGAGACTGGCTACGAGCAGTACTTC
>TRBJ1-1|TRBV7-9|few|.
CASSLFALSSPSERGKDTEAFF
TGTGCCAGCAGCTTATTCGCTTTGTCTAGCCCGAGCGAAAGGGGCAAGGACACTGAAGCTTTCTTT
>TRBJ2-1|TRBV11-2|many|TRBD2
CASSWEGYRYNEQFF
TGTGCCAGCAGCTGGGAGGGCTATAGATACAATGAGCAGTTCTTC
>TRBJ1-1|TRBV29-1|few|.
CSGLLNTEAFF
TGCAGCGGGTTATTGAACACTGAAGCTTTCTTT
>TRBJ1-1|TRBV5-1|many|.
CASSLDPNTEAFF
TGCGCCAGCAGCTTGGACCCGAACACTGAAGCCTTCTTT
>TRBJ1-4|TRBV10-2|.|.
CASSESGRDEKLFF
TGCGCCAGCAGTGAGTCGGGAAGGGATGAAAAACTGTTTTTT
>TRBJ1-5|TRBV7-9|many|.
CASSPWTEPGGTNQPQHF
TGTGCCAGCAGCCCCTGGACAGAGCCTGGGGGTACCAATCAGCCCCAGCATTTT
>TRBJ2-7|TRBV5-1|many|.
CASSRQALPVYEQYF
TGCGCCAGCAGCCGACAGGCCTTACCAGTCTACGAGCAGTACTTC
>TRBJ2-7|TRBV7-2|many|.
CASSLTRGYEQYF
TGTGCCAGCAGCTTAACGCGAGGGTACGAGCAGTACTTC
>TRBJ2-5|TRBV29-1|.|.
CSVAVSGLGETQYF
TGCAGCGTCGCCGTTTCGGGGCTTGGAGAGACCCAGTACTTC
>TRBJ1-3|TRBV3-1|many|.
CASSHPTDSGNTIYF
TGTGCCAGCAGCCATCCGACGGACTCTGGAAACACCATATATTTT
>TRBJ2-7|TRBV28|.|TRBD1
CASSTRTGSYEQYF
TGTGCCAGCAGTACCAGGACAGGCTCCTACGAGCAGTACTTC
>TRBJ1-4|TRBV30|.|.
CAWTPRSGDFNEKLFF
TGTGCCTGGACCCCCCGATCGGGGGATTTTAATGAAAAACTGTTTTTT
>TRBJ1-2|TRBV28|few|TRBD1
CASSSADRWYGYTF
TGTGCCAGCAGTTCCGCGGACAGGTGGTATGGCTACACCTTC